The clone carrying this T cell receptor beta chain was counted many times. There are 12 residues in the CDR3. V shed 5 bases, J shed 6 bases, and the junction held 1 base outside the gene matches. Germline CDR1 reads MNHNY; CDR2 reads SVGAGI (reference sequence). Original handling: By means of reference gene primer amplification, nucleated cell counts were estimated. Method: immunoSEQ multiplex PCR; TCRdb's copy keeps in-frame clones and lacks some. V, J and clone size were drawn from that table, and D and trimming were deduced from the DNA. This sample carries some 370,000 clones, 87% of them seen once, and the ten largest clones take roughly a tenth. The data originate from a study of blood T cell repertoires in COVID-19. The wider study: Sources were T cells, B-cell-depleted T cells, or PBMCs; the material itself was cDNA or gDNA.

V and J are TRBV6-6 and TRBJ1-1, with 9 nucleotides matching TRBD1. The receptor's source is a woman aged 30 to 39 with COVID-19, enrolled during active disease. Source material: peripheral blood. The CDR3 DNA sequence: TGTGCCAGCAGTGGGACAGGGCCTGAAGCTTTCTTT. It is translated as CASSGTGPEAFF.